These T cell receptor beta chains were read from a single sample in a study of OX40 agonist ivuxolimab in advanced cancers. TCRdb's copy holds only in-frame clones and misses some; the assay was immunoSEQ multiplex PCR. Here the sample spans fewer than 40,000 clones, 89% being singletons. Sequencing was performed on CD4+ or CD8+ T cells sorted from blood, taken in a trial of the OX40 agonist ivuxolimab. Source of these receptors: an adult with an advanced solid tumor such as melanoma, head and neck, liver or kidney cancer. The CDR3 runs from the conserved cysteine through the conserved F or W. Each record gives: V gene, J gene, clone size, D gene, CDR3 DNA, CDR3 protein. The D gene is left open where the match is weak. Only part of the rows carry a size: once, few, many, or a class if the clone is expanded.

TRBV30	TRBJ1-1	few	NA	TGTGCCTGGAGTGTGGGTATCAACACTGAAGCTTTCTTT	CAWSVGINTEAFF
TRBV7-8	TRBJ2-7	NA	NA	TGTGCCAGCAGCTTGTTTACGGGAACGGTCTACGAGCAGTACTTC	CASSLFTGTVYEQYF
TRBV7-9	TRBJ2-5	NA	TRBD2	TGTGCGTGGGGTGGGGAACGAAGCGGGGGTCAAGAGACCCAGTACTTC	CAWGGERSGGQETQYF
TRBV29-1	TRBJ1-1	once	NA	TGCAGCGCGAGGGGGGGCGGCGACCCTGAAGCTTTCTTT	CSARGGGDPEAFF
TRBV19	TRBJ2-3	few	TRBD1	TGTGCCAGTAGTGTTCCTAGGACAGGGATGGATACGCAGTATTTT	CASSVPRTGMDTQYF
TRBV5-5	TRBJ2-7	NA	TRBD2	TGTGCCAGCAGCTTGGTGCCTAGCGGAAGCTCCTACGAGCAGTACTTC	CASSLVPSGSSYEQYF
TRBV6-5	TRBJ2-3	few	NA	TGTGCCAGCAGTTCGGGTAGGGAGCAGTATTTT	CASSSGREQYF
TRBV9	TRBJ2-1	NA	NA	TGTGCCAGCAGCCCCTATGGGGACTCCTACAATGAGCAGTTCTTC	CASSPYGDSYNEQFF
TRBV2	TRBJ2-5	NA	NA	TGTGCCAGCAGCGGAATGGGTGGTGAGACCCAGTACTTC	CASSGMGGETQYF
TRBV5-1	TRBJ2-5	once	NA	TGCGCCAGCAGCTCAAAGGAGACCCAGTACTTC	CASSSKETQYF
TRBV29-1	TRBJ2-5	NA	NA	TGCAGCGTAATAACTCGGGGGGCCCCCCAAGAGACCCAGTACTTC	CSVITRGAPQETQYF
TRBV18	TRBJ2-1	once	TRBD2	TGTGCCAGCTCAAAACTAGCGGACCGCTCCTACAATGAGCAGTTCTTC	CASSKLADRSYNEQFF
TRBV7-6	TRBJ1-5	NA	TRBD1	TGTGCCAGCAGCATCGACAGGGGTAGCAATCAGCCCCAGCATTTT	CASSIDRGSNQPQHF
TRBV30	TRBJ1-2	NA	NA	TGTGCCTGGATTCCCCAGGAGCCCCATGGCTACACCTTC	CAWIPQEPHGYTF
TRBV5-6	TRBJ2-1	NA	NA	TGTGCCAGCAGCTTGCCCACCGGGATCCAGAGCTCCTACAATGAGCAGTTCTTC	CASSLPTGIQSSYNEQFF
TRBV6-5	TRBJ2-7	NA	NA	TGTGCCAGCAGTTACTCGCCAGGGACGAGCTCCTACGAGCAGTACTTC	CASSYSPGTSSYEQYF
TRBV11-1	TRBJ1-1	NA	NA	TGTGCCAGCCTCGAGGCCACGAACACTGAAGCTTTCTTT	CASLEATNTEAFF
TRBV29-1	TRBJ1-1	NA	TRBD1	TGCAGCGTTGCACAGGGGGCGGTCACTGAAGCTTTCTTT	CSVAQGAVTEAFF
TRBV2	TRBJ2-3	NA	NA	TGTGCCAGCAGTCGGGCCGCCTGGGATACGCAGTATTTT	CASSRAAWDTQYF
TRBV10-3	TRBJ1-5	NA	NA	TGTGCCATCAGTGAGTCCGGCCAAGGCAATCAGCCCCAGCATTTT	CAISESGQGNQPQHF
TRBV27	TRBJ2-7	NA	NA	TGTGCCAGCAGTGCCTATCCTACAGGGTCCTACGAGCAGTACTTC	CASSAYPTGSYEQYF
TRBV28	TRBJ1-1	NA	NA	TGTGCCAGCAGCGATGGGGGCATAGGAATGAACACTGAAGCTTTCTTT	CASSDGGIGMNTEAFF
TRBV5-8	TRBJ2-7	NA	TRBD2	TGTGCCAGCAGCTTGGCAGGGACTAGCGGGAAGGGCGAGCAGTACTTC	CASSLAGTSGKGEQYF
TRBV2	TRBJ2-5	once	TRBD2	TGTGCCAGCAGTGAGTCGACTAGCGGGTCTCAAGAGACCCAGTACTTC	CASSESTSGSQETQYF
TRBV27	TRBJ2-7	NA	NA	TGTGCCAGCAGTAGGACGGAAGCCTACGAGCAGTACTTC	CASSRTEAYEQYF
TRBV11-2	TRBJ2-7	NA	TRBD2	TGTGCCAGCAGCCACAAGATCCCGGGACTAGCGGGGGTCCAGTACTTC	CASSHKIPGLAGVQYF
TRBV5-4	TRBJ2-7	NA	TRBD2	TGTGCCAGCAGCCCCGGGACTAACTCCTACGAGCAGTACTTC	CASSPGTNSYEQYF
TRBV5-6	TRBJ1-6	once	NA	TGTGCCAGCAGCTTGCCAGGGACTTCACCCCTCCACTTT	CASSLPGTSPLHF
TRBV19	TRBJ2-7	NA	TRBD2	TGTGCCAGTAGTATGGGCTTGCGGACTAGCGGGGGGGCCTACGAGCAGTACTTC	CASSMGLRTSGGAYEQYF
TRBV5-6	TRBJ2-1	few	NA	TGTGCCAGCAGCCTTCCGGGACAACTAAGGAATGAGCAGTTCTTC	CASSLPGQLRNEQFF
TRBV19	TRBJ1-1	once	NA	TGTGCCAGTAGTTCTGCGGGGAGCTGGACTGAAGCTTTCTTT	CASSSAGSWTEAFF
TRBV28	TRBJ2-5	NA	NA	TGTGCCAGCAATCCGGGGGCCTCAGAGACCCAGTACTTC	CASNPGASETQYF
TRBV4-1	TRBJ2-1	NA	NA	TGCGCCAGCAGCCCCCCTCTAGAACCGAGTGAGCAGTTCTTC	CASSPPLEPSEQFF
TRBV28	TRBJ1-2	NA	NA	TGTGCCAGCAGTCCCCAGACAGCCTACTATGGCTACACCTTC	CASSPQTAYYGYTF
TRBV7-9	TRBJ1-1	NA	NA	TGTGCCAGCAGCAAAGGGGCGGACACTGAAGCTTTCTTT	CASSKGADTEAFF
TRBV29-1	TRBJ1-2	NA	NA	TGCAGCGTTAGGTCTGTCTATGGCTACACCTTC	CSVRSVYGYTF
TRBV7-9	TRBJ2-5	NA	NA	TGTGCCAGCAGCCAACGGGACAAAATGTACCAAGAGACCCAGTACTTC	CASSQRDKMYQETQYF
TRBV7-2	TRBJ2-7	NA	NA	TGTGCCAGCAGCGCGTTGGCTAGCGACCTGTCCTACGAGCAGTACTTC	CASSALASDLSYEQYF
TRBV6-1	TRBJ2-4	NA	NA	TGTGCCAGCAGTGACAGTGGATACCTTATAGACAAAAACATTCAGTACTTC	CASSDSGYLIDKNIQYF
TRBV29-1	TRBJ1-1	NA	NA	TGCAGCGTTGAAGGTGTTAGAGCTGAAGCTTTCTTT	CSVEGVRAEAFF
TRBV28	TRBJ2-2	NA	NA	TGTGCCAGTTCCCCTGGGCGATACATCACCGGGGAGCTGTTTTTT	CASSPGRYITGELFF
TRBV7-9	TRBJ2-4	NA	NA	TGTGCCAGCAGCTTAGCGGAGGGGGGCGCGGCAAACATTCAGTACTTC	CASSLAEGGAANIQYF
TRBV19	TRBJ1-1	NA	NA	TGTGCCAGTAGTATAGACCACGGCACGAGAACGACTGAAGCTTTCTTT	CASSIDHGTRTTEAFF
TRBV29-1	TRBJ2-6	NA	TRBD1	TGCAGCGTTGAACGGGACAGGGGAAGCTCTGGGGCCAACGTCCTGACTTTC	CSVERDRGSSGANVLTF
TRBV29-1	TRBJ1-1	NA	TRBD1	TGCAGCGTTGAAGGGGACAGAGATGAAGCTTTCTTT	CSVEGDRDEAFF
TRBV27	TRBJ2-7	once	NA	TGTGCCAGCAGTTGGAGTGGCGAGCAGTACTTC	CASSWSGEQYF
TRBV6-4	TRBJ2-2	NA	NA	TGTGCCAGCAGTGACGACCTAGCCCCGAACACCGGGGAGCTGTTTTTT	CASSDDLAPNTGELFF
TRBV7-6	TRBJ2-3	NA	TRBD2	TGTGCCAGCAGTCACTTACTAGCGGGAGGCCTAAGCACAGATACGCAGTATTTT	CASSHLLAGGLSTDTQYF
TRBV7-9	TRBJ2-7	few	TRBD1	TGTGCCAGCAGCTTGGGGACAGGGACCTACGAGCAGTACTTC	CASSLGTGTYEQYF
TRBV27	TRBJ2-2	NA	NA	TGTGCCAGCAGTTGGGGAGCGAACACCGGGGAGCTGTTTTTT	CASSWGANTGELFF
TRBV20-1	TRBJ2-5	few	NA	TGCAGTGCTAGTCGAGCGGAGACCCAGTACTTC	CSASRAETQYF
TRBV19	TRBJ2-5	NA	TRBD1	TGTGCCAGTAGTACCGGGACAGCATGGACCCAGTACTTC	CASSTGTAWTQYF